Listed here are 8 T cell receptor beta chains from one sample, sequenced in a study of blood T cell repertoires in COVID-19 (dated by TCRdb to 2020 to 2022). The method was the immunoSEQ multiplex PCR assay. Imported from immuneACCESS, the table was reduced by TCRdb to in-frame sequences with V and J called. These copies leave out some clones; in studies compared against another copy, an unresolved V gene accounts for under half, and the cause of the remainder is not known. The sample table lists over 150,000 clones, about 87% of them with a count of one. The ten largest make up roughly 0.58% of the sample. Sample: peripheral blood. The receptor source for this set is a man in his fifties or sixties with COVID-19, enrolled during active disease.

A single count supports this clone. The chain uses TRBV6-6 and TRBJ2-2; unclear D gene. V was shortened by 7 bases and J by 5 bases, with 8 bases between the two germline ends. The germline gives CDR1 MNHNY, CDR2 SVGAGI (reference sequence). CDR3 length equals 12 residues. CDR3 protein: CASTRSTGELFF. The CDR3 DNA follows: TGTGCCAGCACCCGTAGTACCGGGGAGCTGTTTTTT.

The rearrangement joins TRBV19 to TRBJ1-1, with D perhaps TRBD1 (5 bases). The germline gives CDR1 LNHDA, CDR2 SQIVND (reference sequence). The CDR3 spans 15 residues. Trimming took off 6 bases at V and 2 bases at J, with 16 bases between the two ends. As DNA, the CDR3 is TGTGCCAGTAGGGACGGGGGGGTGGAAAACACTGAAGCTTTCTTT. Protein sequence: CASRDGGVENTEAFF.

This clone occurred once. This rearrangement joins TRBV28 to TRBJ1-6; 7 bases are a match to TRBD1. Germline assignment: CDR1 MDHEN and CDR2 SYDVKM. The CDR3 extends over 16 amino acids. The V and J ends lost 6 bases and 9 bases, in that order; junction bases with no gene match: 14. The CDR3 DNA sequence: TGTGCCAGCAGCCCAGCCTGGGACAGTAATCTTTCACCCCTCCACTTT. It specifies CASSPAWDSNLSPLHF.

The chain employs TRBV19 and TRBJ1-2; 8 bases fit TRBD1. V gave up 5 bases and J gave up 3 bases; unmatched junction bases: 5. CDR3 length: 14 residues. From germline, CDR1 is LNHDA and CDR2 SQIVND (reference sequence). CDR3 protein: CASSYRGIYYGYTF. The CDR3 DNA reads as TGTGCCAGTAGTTACAGGGGGATTTACTATGGCTACACCTTC.

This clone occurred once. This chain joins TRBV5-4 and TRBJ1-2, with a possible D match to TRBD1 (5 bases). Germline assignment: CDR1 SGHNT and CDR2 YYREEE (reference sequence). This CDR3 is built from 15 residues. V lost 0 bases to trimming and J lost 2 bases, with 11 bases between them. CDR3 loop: CASSLGRGSNYGYTF. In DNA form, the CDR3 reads TGTGCCAGCAGCTTGGGGCGGGGCTCGAACTATGGCTACACCTTC.

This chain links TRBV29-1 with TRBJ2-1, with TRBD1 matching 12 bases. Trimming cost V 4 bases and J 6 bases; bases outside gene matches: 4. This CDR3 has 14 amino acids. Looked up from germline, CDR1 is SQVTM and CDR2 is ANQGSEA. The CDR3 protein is CSVAGDRGLNEQFF. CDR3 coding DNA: TGCAGCGTTGCTGGGGACAGGGGGCTCAATGAGCAGTTCTTC.

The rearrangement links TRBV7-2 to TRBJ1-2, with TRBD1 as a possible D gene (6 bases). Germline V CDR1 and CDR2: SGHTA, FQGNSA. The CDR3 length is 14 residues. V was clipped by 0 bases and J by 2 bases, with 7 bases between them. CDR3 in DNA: TGTGCCAGCAGCTTAGCAACAGGGAACTATGGCTACACCTTC. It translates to CASSLATGNYGYTF.

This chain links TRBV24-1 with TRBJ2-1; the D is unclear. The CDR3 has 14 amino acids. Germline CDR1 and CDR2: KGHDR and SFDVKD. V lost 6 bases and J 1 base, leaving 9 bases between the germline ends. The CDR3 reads CATSPAYSYNEQFF. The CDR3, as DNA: TGTGCCACCAGTCCCGCCTATTCCTACAATGAGCAGTTCTTC.